This T cell receptor beta chain was sequenced in a study of tumor-infiltrating lymphocytes in primary liver carcinoma. At the level of the study: Sequenced samples came back with roughly 3.5 to 7.5 million productive TCRbeta reads, and the counts looked alike across tissue types.

The sample holds a few counts of this clonotype. Its antigen remains unidentified. Alongside blood RNA obtained from unsorted whole blood, germline DNA was also extracted. The CDR3 totals 14 residues. The germline CDR1 and CDR2 sequences are SGHVS and FQNEAQ. Trimming pared 5 bases from V and 7 bases from J, leaving 15 bases between. With 500 to 650 ng total RNA as template and a constant-region primer, TCR beta cDNA was made. Three-round nested multiplex PCR performed with slightly modified ARM-PCR produced the TCR beta libraries. TRBV1-TRBV30 forward and Cbeta reverse primers drove the first two roughly 10-cycle rounds. TCRdb reprocessed the multiplex PCR reads via MiXCR and lists one record per CDR3 protein. Here the sample spans 330,000 or so distinct CDR3 sequences, about 65% being singletons. Notes on the study in general: Owing to bulk unsorted samples, no comparison was made between CD4+ and CD8+ repertoires. Tumors had a significantly higher top-250-clone fraction than blood (p = 0.039).

The sequence was collected from a man between 40 and 49 years old with primary liver carcinoma and hepatitis B virus infection. The sequenced sample consisted of peripheral blood. V gene TRBV7-8 combines with J gene TRBJ2-1; possibly TRBD2 for D (6 bases). The CDR3 loop is CASSPTSFLNEQFF. The DNA for the CDR3 is TGTGCCAGCAGCCCGACTAGTTTCCTAAATGAGCAGTTCTTC.